The 13 T cell receptor beta chains given below trace back to one sample, sequenced in a study of shared clonotypes between healthy human individuals. Sequencing was performed with immunoSEQ multiplex PCR; in TCRdb, only in-frame clones are kept and a portion is missing. The profile shows 450,000 to 500,000 clones, less than 80% of them singletons. Sequencing was performed on PBMCs. The source is a middle-aged woman in good health. Some clones in this sample may be carry-over from other donors' samples.

This chain links TRBV6-5 with TRBJ1-4, with 10 bases that match TRBD1. V gave up 5 bases and J gave up 8 bases; unmatched junction bases: 5. Germline CDR1 is MNHEY and CDR2 is SVGAGI. The CDR3 contains 14 residues. This CDR3 is CASSARDRGEKLFF. CDR3 in DNA: TGTGCCAGCAGTGCCCGGGACAGGGGAGAAAAACTGTTTTTT.

The chain couples TRBV6-1 to TRBJ2-1; TRBD2 is a possible D gene (5 bases). V was cut by 8 bases and J by 3 bases, with 17 bases left in between. From germline, CDR1 is MNHNS and CDR2 SASEGT. This CDR3 is built from 15 residues. CDR3: CASLSRRDFYNEQFF. The CDR3 DNA reads as TGTGCCAGCCTCTCAAGACGGGATTTCTACAATGAGCAGTTCTTC.

The rearrangement uses TRBV11-2 and TRBJ2-7; TRBD2 matches 13 bases. This CDR3 region has 16 residues. After removal of 2 bases from V and 3 bases from J, the junction contained 4 bases not matched to a gene. Looked up from germline, CDR1 is SGHAT and CDR2 is FQNNGV. CDR3 in DNA: TGTGCCAGCAGCTTAACCCGGACTAGCGGGAGCTACGAGCAGTACTTC. Amino acid sequence: CASSLTRTSGSYEQYF.

The chain carries TRBV11-3 and TRBJ2-3, with 9 bases lining up with TRBD1. Germline CDR1 reads SGHNT; CDR2 reads YENEEA. This CDR3 is built from 15 residues. Trimming at V came to 1 base and at J to 4 bases, leaving 3 bases not matched to a gene. CDR3: CASSLGQGDADTQYF. In nucleotides, the CDR3 is TGTGCCAGCAGCTTAGGACAGGGGGACGCAGATACGCAGTATTTT.

The J gene is TRBJ2-2, the V gene TRBV5-1; D might be TRBD2 (5 bases). The germline V gene has CDR1 SGHRS and CDR2 YFSETQ. The V end lost 0 bases, the J end lost 1 base, and 7 bases lay between the germline ends. The CDR3 is 15 residues long. The CDR3: CASSLDGENTGELFF. DNA of the CDR3: TGCGCCAGCAGCTTGGACGGGGAGAACACCGGGGAGCTGTTTTTT.

This clone was counted between two and nine times. The rearrangement links TRBV2 to TRBJ1-1, with 9 bases aligning to TRBD1. J was trimmed by 7 bases and V by 6 bases; bases with no gene match: 6. Germline-derived CDR1 and CDR2 are SNHLY and FYNNEI. The CDR3 runs to 13 residues. CDR3: CASSLDRGSEAFF. The CDR3 nucleotides read TGTGCCAGCAGCCTCGACAGGGGGAGTGAAGCTTTCTTT.

This clone was seen a handful of times. This sequence joins TRBV7-9 and TRBJ1-1; D might be TRBD1 (5 bases). This CDR3 contains 15 residues. Germline CDR1 reads SEHNR; CDR2 reads FQNEAQ (reference sequence). Trimming took 5 bases from V and 0 from J, leaving 13 bases between them. The CDR3 sequence: CASSPDGTVNTEAFF. CDR3 nucleotide sequence: TGTGCCAGCAGCCCCGACGGGACGGTGAACACTGAAGCTTTCTTT. Full variable domain (outside the CDR3, taken from reference TRBV7-9 and TRBJ1-1): DTGVSQNPRHKITKRGQNVTFRCDPISEHNRLYWYRQTLGQGPEFLTYFQNEAQLEKSRLLSDRFSAERPKGSFSTLEIQRTEQGDSAMYLCASSPDGTVNTEAFFGQGTRLTVV.

The chain has TRBV28 and TRBJ2-7, with 12 bases lining up with TRBD2. The germline V gene encodes CDR1 MDHEN and CDR2 SYDVKM. The ends lost 5 bases at V and 5 bases at J; junction bases unmatched: 7. The CDR3 contains 15 residues. CDR3 residues: CASSPLGLAGHEQYF. The CDR3 DNA follows: TGTGCCAGCAGTCCCCTCGGACTAGCGGGGCACGAGCAGTACTTC.

The chain employs TRBV4-1 and TRBJ2-6; 11 bases line up with TRBD1. The J segment lost 0 bases and the V segment lost 0 bases, leaving 7 bases of the junction unmatched. This CDR3 has 20 residues. In germline, CDR1 is MGHRA, CDR2 YSYEKL. In DNA, the CDR3 is TGCGCCAGCAGCCAAGATAGGGCGGGACAGGGGGTCTCTGGGGCCAACGTCCTGACTTTC. This gives the protein CASSQDRAGQGVSGANVLTF.

The chain uses TRBV28 and TRBJ2-7, with 10 bases that match TRBD1. The length of the CDR3 is 15 residues. J was trimmed by 6 bases and V by 4 bases; bases with no gene match: 9. In germline, CDR1 is MDHEN, CDR2 SYDVKM. The CDR3 nucleotides read TGTGCCAGCAGTTCCAACGGACAGGGGGGGTTCGAGCAGTACTTC. Encoded protein: CASSSNGQGGFEQYF.

V is TRBV6-1 and J is TRBJ2-3; 14 bases are a match to TRBD2. CDR1 is MNHNS, CDR2 SASEGT, per germline. V was pared by 11 bases and J by 6 bases, with 7 bases of the junction left unmatched. The CDR3 is 14 amino acids. The CDR3 nucleotides are TGTGCCGGGGGACTAGCGGGAGCGGGCGATACGCAGTATTTT. This gives the protein CAGGLAGAGDTQYF.

V is TRBV9 and J is TRBJ1-1; D gene unclear. V was pared by 0 bases and J by 0 bases, with 9 bases between. This CDR3 is 15 amino acids long. Germline CDR1 is SGDLS and CDR2 is YYNGEE. The CDR3 DNA sequence: TGTGCCAGCAGCGTAGGGATAGACATGAACACTGAAGCTTTCTTT. This codes for CASSVGIDMNTEAFF.

The V and J genes are TRBV27 and TRBJ2-5; 10 positions agree with TRBD2. The V gene end was trimmed by 2 bases and the J gene end by 2 bases; junction bases not matched to a gene: 8. The CDR3 consists of 17 residues. Germline CDR1 and CDR2: MNHEY and SMNVEV (reference sequence). The CDR3 DNA reads as TGTGCCAGCAGTTTAGGGCTAGCGGGAGTTGGTCAAGAGACCCAGTACTTC. The encoded protein is CASSLGLAGVGQETQYF.